This T cell receptor (beta chain) comes out of a study of T cell responses to AZD1222 COVID-19 vaccine. Whole-study results and caveats: The breadth and depth of Spike-specific TCRs increased once two AZD1222 doses had been given. Among vaccine-associated CD4 TCRs, coverage spanned spike, with dominance at 160-218 and 743-854.

Measured with immunoSEQ multiplex PCR; TCRdb has only the in-frame clones, and not every one. The sample has 110,000 to 150,000 clones, around nine tenths seen once. V was clipped by 5 bases and J by 1 base; unmatched bases: 5. Germline V gene lookup returns CDR1 SGHTA and CDR2 FQGNSA. This CDR3 contains 15 residues. Concerning this clone: Its target is not known.

The sequence came from an adult in good health. The source material was peripheral blood, sampled on day 0 of AZD1222 vaccination. V usage is TRBV7-2 and J usage is TRBJ2-3, with 8 bases that match TRBD1. The CDR3 is CASSVTGQGTDTQYF. The CDR3 DNA reads TGTGCCAGCAGCGTAACGGGACAGGGCACAGATACGCAGTATTTT.